These 17 T cell receptor beta chains were all obtained from the same sample, sequenced in a study of cytomegalovirus exposure and HLA in healthy donors. Researchers ran the PCR with 60 Vbeta and 13 Jbeta primers. TCRdb's table, derived via immunoSEQ multiplex PCR, lists solely in-frame clones and lacks some. The sample yields approximately 120,000 clones, more than 9% seen once. Sequenced: PBMCs. The origin of the receptors is a woman younger than 35 in good health and CMV-seropositive.

The chain links TRBV7-9 to TRBJ1-1, with D maybe TRBD1 (6 bases). This CDR3 is 15 amino acids long. Deletions cut 1 base from V and 5 bases from J, with 14 bases between. Germline V gene sequence: CDR1 SEHNR, CDR2 FQNEAQ (reference sequence). For the CDR3, the DNA is TGTGCCAGCAGCTTAGGGCAGGGGTGGGGGACTGAAGCTTTCTTT. Translation gives CASSLGQGWGTEAFF.

The CDR3 DNA reads TGTGCCACCAGCGGATGGGGGCGGGTCTATGGAGAGACCCAGTACTTC. Its protein product is CATSGWGRVYGETQYF. V gene TRBV15 combines with J gene TRBJ2-5; the D gene is possibly TRBD1 (6 bases). From germline, CDR1 is LNHNV and CDR2 YYDKDF (reference sequence). The CDR3 is 16 residues long. V lost 5 bases to trimming and J lost 4 bases, with 20 bases between them.

This clone was recorded a few times. CDR3 in amino acids: CASSRLSVTEAFF. In DNA form, the CDR3 reads TGTGCCAGCAGTCGCTTATCGGTCACTGAAGCTTTCTTT. The gene calls are TRBV7-9 and TRBJ1-1, with D hard to call. Germline loops: CDR1 SEHNR, CDR2 FQNEAQ (reference sequence). Trimming cost V 6 bases and J 4 bases, with 12 bases left between them. The CDR3 length is 13 residues.

The gene calls are TRBV30 and TRBJ2-7; 12 positions match TRBD2. With 7 bases clipped from V and 4 bases from J, the junction kept 11 bases outside the gene matches. The CDR3 is 15 residues long. CDR1 is GTSNPN, CDR2 SVGIG, per germline (reference sequence). CDR3 in amino acids: CASRSRTSGTYEQYF. DNA of the CDR3: TGTGCCTCCCGATCTCGGACTAGCGGGACTTACGAGCAGTACTTC.

This clone was recorded a few times. The V and J genes are TRBV6-8 and TRBJ2-7, with 8 bases identical to TRBD2. The CDR3 has 16 residues. Germline loops: CDR1 MNHGY, CDR2 SAAAGT. Germline trimming cut 0 bases from V and 7 bases from J; bases unmatched to any gene: 11. The CDR3 loop reads CASSYSKRENCEEQYF. The CDR3 nucleotides read TGTGCCAGCAGTTACTCGAAGCGGGAGAATTGTGAAGAGCAGTACTTC.

The rearrangement links TRBV2 to TRBJ2-3, with D possibly matching TRBD2 (6 bases). The CDR3 loop spans 16 amino acids. The V end was cut by 2 bases, the J end by 1 base, with 13 bases between. Germline V CDR1 and CDR2: SNHLY, FYNNEI. The CDR3 here is CASSEIRGVGTDTQYF. The CDR3 DNA follows: TGTGCCAGCAGTGAAATTCGCGGGGTCGGCACAGATACGCAGTATTTT.

The chain has TRBV7-2 and TRBJ1-3, with TRBD1 as a possible D gene (6 bases). Germline V gene sequence: CDR1 SGHTA, CDR2 FQGNSA. The V end was cut by 5 bases, the J end by 0 bases, with 8 bases between. The CDR3 covers 14 residues. This CDR3 is CASSVQGSGNTIYF. CDR3 sequence (DNA): TGTGCCAGCAGCGTACAGGGCTCTGGAAACACCATATATTTT.

This chain joins TRBV27 and TRBJ1-2; perhaps TRBD1 as D (5 bases). Per germline, CDR1 MNHEY and CDR2 SMNVEV (reference sequence). V was pared by 5 bases and J by 3 bases, with 10 bases between. The CDR3 length is 13 residues. The CDR3 reads CASSPWGDYGYTF. CDR3 in DNA: TGTGCCAGCAGTCCTTGGGGGGACTATGGCTACACCTTC.

In the case of this clone: Other DNA sequences from this sample encode an identical CDR3 as well. The chain couples TRBV5-4 to TRBJ2-1, with 7 positions matching TRBD2. V gave up 0 bases and J gave up 8 bases; unmatched junction bases: 2. Germline V gives CDR1 SGHNT, CDR2 YYREEE (reference sequence). There are 13 residues in the CDR3. The CDR3 coding sequence is TGTGCCAGCAGCTTGGATCGGGGGGATGAGCAGTTCTTC. It translates to CASSLDRGDEQFF.

This clone was counted between two and nine times. The junction and the germline gene differ at one end; a read error may be behind it. V gene TRBV7-7 combines with J gene TRBJ2-1; 9 nucleotides match TRBD1. This CDR3 has 15 amino acids. The germline gives CDR1 SSHAT, CDR2 FNYEAQ (reference sequence). The CDR3 nucleotides read TGTGCTAGCAGCGCGACCGGGACAGGGAAGGGTGAGCAGTTCTTC. This translates into CASSATGTGKGEQFF.

This clone was counted only a few times. The chain uses TRBV7-6 and TRBJ2-7, with a tentative D call TRBD1 (7 bases). Germline CDR1 and CDR2: SGHVS and FNYEAQ. Trimming shortened V by 2 bases and J by 7 bases, and 12 bases separated the two germline ends. The CDR3 contains 13 residues. CDR3 bases: TGTGCCAGCAGCTTACAGCAGGGGGGAGAGCAGTACTTC. Amino acid sequence: CASSLQQGGEQYF.

This clone was observed a few times. The chain links TRBV28 to TRBJ2-7; 9 nucleotides line up with TRBD2. The CDR3 loop spans 15 amino acids. The germline gives CDR1 MDHEN, CDR2 SYDVKM. V trimming: 4 bases; J trimming: 4 bases; junction bases outside the gene matches: 8. For the CDR3, the DNA is TGTGCCAGCAGTTCCACCGGGACTAGCTCTTACGAGCAGTACTTC. Encoded protein: CASSSTGTSSYEQYF.

This clone was counted between two and nine times. The chain carries TRBV4-1 and TRBJ1-2; D gene ambiguous. Germline CDR1 MGHRA, CDR2 YSYEKL. CDR3 length: 16 residues. The V and J ends lost 4 bases and 2 bases respectively, with 17 bases between them. This chain's CDR3 is CASSPQRSGLNYGYTF. The CDR3, as DNA: TGCGCCAGCAGCCCCCAAAGGAGCGGCCTCAACTATGGCTACACCTTC.

Only a few counts were recorded for this clone. This sequence joins TRBV14 and TRBJ1-1; D remains unclear. Trimming left V 2 bases short and J 4 bases short, with 20 bases between. Germline V gene lookup returns CDR1 SGHDN and CDR2 FVKESK. The CDR3 contains 17 residues. Here the CDR3 reads CASSQRAGRLKGTEAFF. In nucleotides, the CDR3 is TGTGCCAGCAGCCAAAGGGCGGGAAGATTGAAGGGCACTGAAGCTTTCTTT.

The chain couples TRBV10-1 to TRBJ2-7, with D perhaps TRBD1 (7 bases). CDR1 and CDR2 (germline): WNHNN, SYGVQD (reference sequence). V was shortened by 4 bases and J by 7 bases, with 14 bases between the two germline ends. This CDR3 is built from 13 residues. This CDR3 is CASSARQGGEQYF. Written as DNA, the CDR3 is TGCGCCAGCAGTGCGAGACAGGGAGGAGAGCAGTACTTC.

The chain employs TRBV5-8 and TRBJ2-7; 10 bases line up with TRBD1. Trimming took 3 bases from V and 6 from J; bases not matched to a gene: 6. This CDR3 has 14 residues. Germline CDR1 and CDR2: SGHTS and YDEGEE. The CDR3 sequence is CASSSDRGWSEQYF. CDR3 coding DNA: TGTGCCAGCAGCTCGGACAGGGGGTGGTCCGAGCAGTACTTC.

This clone came up a few times. J is TRBJ1-1 and V is TRBV7-9; maybe TRBD1 (5 bases). The germline V gene has CDR1 SEHNR and CDR2 FQNEAQ (reference sequence). V gave up 5 bases and J gave up 0 bases, with 13 bases separating them. The CDR3 contains 15 residues. The CDR3 sequence: CASSITGPLNTEAFF. The CDR3, as DNA: TGTGCCAGCAGCATCACAGGTCCTCTGAACACTGAAGCTTTCTTT. The whole variable domain, filled in from reference TRBV7-9 and TRBJ1-1, reads DTGVSQNPRHKITKRGQNVTFRCDPISEHNRLYWYRQTLGQGPEFLTYFQNEAQLEKSRLLSDRFSAERPKGSFSTLEIQRTEQGDSAMYLCASSITGPLNTEAFFGQGTRLTVV.